Described below is a single T cell receptor beta chain sequence and its context. This record comes from a study of blood T cell repertoires in COVID-19. For the study at large: PBMCs, B-cell-depleted T cells, or T cells provided the cDNA or gDNA that made up the material.

The CDR3 extends over 14 amino acids. The junction had 5 bases not matched to a gene; V was cut back by 2 bases and J by 5 bases. Germline CDR1 is LNHDA and CDR2 is SQIVND (reference sequence). Seattle patient enrollment occurred during active infection, with longitudinal follow-up thereafter. Authors' data handling: Amplification from reference gene primers served as the basis for estimated nucleated cell counts. Generated by immunoSEQ multiplex PCR, the TCRdb table keeps only in-frame clones and is missing some. The V and J calls and clone size come from that table; D and trimming were worked out from the DNA. Of around 160,000 clones in the sample, more than 80% were seen once.

The sequenced material came from peripheral blood. The receptor was isolated from a man aged 18-30 years with COVID-19, enrolled during active disease. The chain recombines TRBV19 with TRBJ2-7; 8 bases are shared with TRBD2. CDR3: CASSILAGANEQYF. The CDR3 region has the DNA TGTGCCAGTAGTATACTAGCGGGTGCAAACGAGCAGTACTTC. The full variable domain, rest sourced from reference TRBV19 and TRBJ2-7, is DGGITQSPKYLFRKEGQNVTLSCEQNLNHDAMYWYRQDPGQGLRLIYYSQIVNDFQKGDIAEGYSVSREKKESFPLTVTSAQKNPTAFYLCASSILAGANEQYFGPGTRLTVT.